The clone carrying this T cell receptor beta chain was detected only a few times. Its antigen is unknown. The data stem from a study of human T cells and chemical hapten exposure. Per germline, CDR1 SQVTM and CDR2 ANQGSEA. The CDR3 loop spans 15 amino acids. V lost 4 bases and J lost 0, with 15 bases in between. From the RACE reads, TCRdb called clonotypes with MiXCR, one entry per CDR3 protein. The sample includes about 190,000 distinct CDR3 sequences, 24% of them seen just once. Time point defined: patch test 3, about 24 weeks after DPC sensitization. Treatment in this sample: therapeutic diphenylcyclopropenone sensitization with weekly scalp DPC. Notes on the study in general: Against controls, expanded TCRs gave rise to significantly more large CDR3 similarity clusters.

The sample in question was whole blood, obtained in connection with sensitization to the hapten diphenylcyclopropenone (DPC). The J gene is TRBJ1-1, the V gene TRBV29-1; D perhaps matches TRBD1 (5 bases). This clonotype was sampled from a woman aged 40 to 55 with alopecia areata. Some clones in this sample may be carry-over from other donors' samples. CDR3 nucleotides: TGCAGCGTTGGGGTGGGCAGGGCGATGAACACTGAAGCTTTCTTT. Translated: CSVGVGRAMNTEAFF.